This paragraph reports one T cell receptor (beta chain). Its antigen is undetermined. Corrective heart surgery yielded resections, and these provided the thymus tissue. Among the donors, all were healthy Finnish infants having corrective surgery for congenital heart defects. The data derive from a study of human thymus T cells. Germline CDR1 MDHEN, CDR2 SYDVKM. The germline V and J ends were trimmed by 2 bases and 0 bases, with 17 bases remaining between them. The CDR3 contains 18 residues. Clones were read by immunoSEQ multiplex PCR, and TCRdb kept only the in-frame ones, dropping some. The sample shows roughly 120,000 clones, about 94% of them seen only once. Study-wide results and limits: Apparent bias marked the V and J gene usage of thymic and blood repertoires. Reports from related research described highly overlapping thymic repertoires among unrelated individuals.

V usage is TRBV28 and J usage is TRBJ1-3; possibly TRBD1 for D (6 bases). The specimen was thymus tissue. The sequence was obtained from a boy less than two years old with a congenital heart defect but otherwise immunologically healthy. The CDR3 region is CASSLVSDRKISGNTIYF. The CDR3 DNA is TGTGCCAGCAGTTTAGTTTCTGACAGGAAGATCTCTGGAAACACCATATATTTT.